Shown below are 22 T cell receptor beta chains from a single sample sequenced in a study of T cell repertoires in cytomegalovirus infection (dated by TCRdb to between 2018 and 2021). Sequencing was performed on an Illumina HiSeq 1500. The public sequencing data were trimmed at Q25 with fastp and processed into clonotypes with MiXCR by TCRdb, which kept only in-frame beta chains. When rows share a CDR3 protein, they turn into one entry using the most common DNA and genes. The sample table lists around 43,000 distinct CDR3 sequences, approximately 22% of them with a count of one. Less than 20% of the sample is taken by the ten largest. Their cognate antigens are unknown. Sequencing used PBMCs, sequenced either directly or after in vitro stimulation (not recorded which). The receptors were gathered from a human donor in good health (CMV status not recorded). Some clones in this sample may be carry-over from other donors' samples.

This clonotype appeared a single time. This may arise from a read error, as a much more abundant clone is one base away. The V and J genes are TRBV7-6 and TRBJ1-1, with D uncertain. Trimming cost V 4 bases and J 1 base, with 10 bases left between them. The length of the CDR3 is 14 residues. CDR1 and CDR2 from the germline V gene are SGHVS and FNYEAQ. The CDR3 reads CASSSGQTNTEAFF. The DNA of the CDR3 is TGTGCCAGCAGCTCAGGTCAGACGAACACTGAAGCTTTCTTT. The full variable domain, with the rest looked up from reference TRBV7-6 and TRBJ1-1, is GAGVSQSPRYKVTKRGQDVALRCDPISGHVSLYWYRQALGQGPEFLTYFNYEAQQDKSGLPNDRFSAERPEGSISTLTIQRTEQRDSAMYRCASSSGQTNTEAFFGQGTRLTVV.

In this sample, this clonotype turned up many times. The chain combines TRBV7-2 with TRBJ1-5; perhaps TRBD1 as D (5 bases). The CDR3 runs to 15 residues. The germline V gene has CDR1 SGHTA and CDR2 FQGNSA. Trimming took 0 bases from V and 3 from J, leaving 9 bases between them. The CDR3 spells CASSLAPTVNQPQHF. The CDR3 bases are TGTGCCAGCAGCTTAGCGCCGACAGTCAATCAGCCCCAGCATTTT.

This clonotype was picked up a small number of times. The chain recombines TRBV6-1 with TRBJ2-3; D is unclear. Germline V CDR1 and CDR2: MNHNS, SASEGT. The CDR3 is 12 amino acids. Deletions cut 3 bases from V and 7 bases from J, with 8 bases between. The CDR3 DNA sequence: TGTGCCAGCAGTGATCTGGGGTATACGCAGTATTTT. This encodes CASSDLGYTQYF.

This clonotype was recorded once. The junction departs from germline at one end; a sequencing error may be responsible. The V gene is TRBV7-6, the J gene TRBJ2-1; TRBD2 agrees at 11 bases. This CDR3 is built from 15 residues. Germline V CDR1 and CDR2: SGHVS, FNYEAQ. CDR3 in DNA: TGTGCCAACAGCCCGGGACTAGCGGTTCACAATGAGCAGTTCTTC. It is translated as CANSPGLAVHNEQFF.

This clonotype was seen a handful of times. The rearrangement uses TRBV12-3 or TRBV12-4 and TRBJ2-1; 8 nucleotides align to TRBD1. There are 12 residues in the CDR3. V shed 4 bases and J 10 bases; nucleotides not matched to a gene: 3. The CDR3 bases are TGTGCCAGCAGTTGGACAGGGTACGAGCAGTTCTTC. Translating it yields CASSWTGYEQFF.

This clonotype was seen a handful of times. The chain recombines TRBV28 with TRBJ2-1; 8 nucleotides align to TRBD2. This CDR3 has 13 amino acids. Looked up from germline, CDR1 is MDHEN and CDR2 is SYDVKM. V was pared by 11 bases and J by 7 bases, with 10 bases of the junction left unmatched. The DNA for the CDR3 is TGTGCCGGCTCGGGGGGGGGCAGAAATGAGCAGTTCTTC. Its translation: CAGSGGGRNEQFF.

This clonotype has a handful of counts. V usage is TRBV12-3 or TRBV12-4 and J usage is TRBJ1-4; no reliable D call. The V end lost 5 bases, the J end lost 3 bases, and 10 bases lay between the germline ends. This CDR3 is built from 14 residues. CDR3 bases: TGTGCCAGCAGTATCTCGGTAGCTAATGAAAAACTGTTTTTT. It translates to CASSISVANEKLFF.

This clonotype was seen ten or more times. The V and J genes are TRBV7-2 and TRBJ2-3; D assignment may be TRBD1 or TRBD2 (5 bases each). This CDR3 is built from 14 residues. With 5 bases removed from V and 2 bases from J, the gap between germline ends came to 11 bases. Germline V lookup: CDR1 SGHTA, CDR2 FQGNSA. The CDR3 DNA sequence: TGTGCCAGCAGCATGCTCGGGACCACAGATACGCAGTATTTT. This sequence encodes CASSMLGTTDTQYF.

This clonotype has a count of ten or more. The chain is built from TRBV7-2 and TRBJ2-3; 11 bases are shared with TRBD2. Germline CDR1 reads SGHTA; CDR2 reads FQGNSA. The CDR3 length is 17 residues. The V gene end was trimmed by 5 bases and the J gene end by 4 bases; junction bases not matched to a gene: 11. DNA of the CDR3: TGTGCCAGCAGCCCCTTTGGGTCTAGCGGGGGGTCAGATACGCAGTATTTT. Amino acids: CASSPFGSSGGSDTQYF.

The chain employs TRBV30 and TRBJ1-1; D possibly corresponds to TRBD1 (6 bases). Trimming stripped 5 bases from V and 0 bases from J, with 13 bases between. Looked up from germline, CDR1 is GTSNPN and CDR2 is SVGIG (reference sequence). The CDR3 totals 14 residues. DNA for the CDR3: TGTGCCTGGCAGCGCGGACAGCTGAACACTGAAGCTTTCTTT. Encoded protein: CAWQRGQLNTEAFF.

The rearrangement uses TRBV4-1 and TRBJ1-2; 7 positions agree with TRBD1. From germline, CDR1 is MGHRA and CDR2 YSYEKL. With V trimmed by 0 bases and J by 5 bases, 9 bases remained unmatched. The CDR3 totals 16 residues. In DNA form, the CDR3 reads TGCGCCAGCAGCCAAGACAGGGGGGGCGCTTTTTATGGCTACACCTTC. Protein product: CASSQDRGGAFYGYTF.

This clonotype was recorded a few times. The J gene is TRBJ2-1, the V gene TRBV5-5, with D unclear. Germline lookup yields CDR1 SGHKS and CDR2 YYEKEE (reference sequence). The CDR3 spans 12 residues. V lost 2 bases and J lost 6, with 6 bases in between. Here the CDR3 reads CASSFFPNEQFF. CDR3 DNA sequence: TGTGCCAGCAGCTTCTTCCCCAATGAGCAGTTCTTC.

The CDR3 DNA follows: TGTGCCACCAGCAGCAGGGGCGGGGATACGCAGTATTTT. Translation: CATSSRGGDTQYF. The chain carries TRBV15 and TRBJ2-3, with D perhaps TRBD1 (6 bases). Germline lookup yields CDR1 LNHNV and CDR2 YYDKDF (reference sequence). This CDR3 is built from 13 residues. The V end lost 3 bases, the J end lost 6 bases, and 10 bases lay between the germline ends.

This sequence joins TRBV7-9 and TRBJ2-1; no clear D gene. CDR3 size: 14 residues. With 5 bases removed from V and 5 bases from J, the gap between germline ends came to 13 bases. Germline CDR1 and CDR2: SEHNR and FQNEAQ (reference sequence). CDR3 bases: TGTGCCAGCAGCCTTTCCGGGCCGGACAATGAGCAGTTCTTC. This encodes CASSLSGPDNEQFF.

The chain uses TRBV12-3 or TRBV12-4 and TRBJ2-1; D is ambiguous. V was trimmed by 3 bases and J by 8 bases, leaving 5 bases between them. The CDR3 runs 11 residues. This chain's CDR3 is CASSLGDEQFF. The CDR3 nucleotides read TGTGCCAGCAGTTTGGGCGATGAGCAGTTCTTC.

This sequence joins TRBV3-1 and TRBJ2-3; 11 nucleotides line up with TRBD2. Germline CDR1 and CDR2: LGHDT and YNNKEL (reference sequence). Trimming took 4 bases from V and 0 from J; bases not matched to a gene: 3. The CDR3 is 16 amino acids. For the CDR3, the DNA is TGTGCCAGCAGCCGAAGGACTAGCGGGAGCACAGATACGCAGTATTTT. The encoded protein is CASSRRTSGSTDTQYF.

This clonotype was seen more than once but under ten times. This chain uses TRBV7-9 with TRBJ1-1, with TRBD1 identical over 10 bases. Germline CDR1 SEHNR, CDR2 FQNEAQ (reference sequence). This CDR3 has 18 residues. V gave up 1 base and J gave up 5 bases; unmatched junction bases: 13. DNA of the CDR3: TGTGCCAGCAGCTTAGGTTATGGGACAGGGGACGTGGGGACTGAAGCTTTCTTT. Translated: CASSLGYGTGDVGTEAFF.

The sample holds a few counts of this clonotype. The chain links TRBV20-1 to TRBJ2-7, with 8 nucleotides matching TRBD1. V gave up 0 bases and J gave up 5 bases; unmatched junction bases: 9. The CDR3 covers 15 residues. Germline CDR1 reads DFQATT; CDR2 reads SNEGSKA (reference sequence). The DNA of the CDR3 is TGCAGTGCTAGAGATAGGAGACAGGGGTTCCACGAGCAGTACTTC. It encodes CSARDRRQGFHEQYF.

The genes are TRBV7-2 and TRBJ2-7; 8 bases align to TRBD2. The germline V gene has CDR1 SGHTA and CDR2 FQGNSA. J was trimmed by 3 bases and V by 4 bases; bases with no gene match: 5. This CDR3 contains 14 residues. CDR3 residues: CASSSGGTSYEQYF. The CDR3 bases are TGTGCCAGCAGCTCGGGCGGGACTAGCTACGAGCAGTACTTC.

The sample holds many counts of this clonotype. V and J are TRBV12-3 or TRBV12-4 and TRBJ2-7, with D perhaps TRBD2 (6 bases). V was cut by 7 bases and J by 2 bases, with 15 bases left in between. The CDR3 has 14 amino acids. CDR3 sequence reads: CASTTSWGAYEQYF. DNA of the CDR3: TGTGCCAGCACCACATCTTGGGGGGCCTACGAGCAGTACTTC.

This clonotype was recorded a few times. The chain links TRBV5-6 to TRBJ2-3; D remains ambiguous. The germline CDR1 and CDR2 sequences are SGHDT and YYEEEE. V was pared by 4 bases and J by 2 bases, with 11 bases between. The CDR3 runs 14 residues. CDR3 sequence reads: CASSPLVLTDTQYF. The CDR3 bases are TGTGCCAGCAGCCCTCTAGTTCTCACAGATACGCAGTATTTT.

This clonotype was found a few times. The V and J genes are TRBV20-1 and TRBJ2-7; D call uncertain. Germline V gives CDR1 DFQATT, CDR2 SNEGSKA (reference sequence). CDR3 length: 15 residues. V was cut by 0 bases and J by 3 bases, with 15 bases left in between. The CDR3 DNA sequence: TGCAGTGCTAGAGATCCCGCCAGTGACGGCTACGAGCAGTACTTC. Translated, it gives CSARDPASDGYEQYF.